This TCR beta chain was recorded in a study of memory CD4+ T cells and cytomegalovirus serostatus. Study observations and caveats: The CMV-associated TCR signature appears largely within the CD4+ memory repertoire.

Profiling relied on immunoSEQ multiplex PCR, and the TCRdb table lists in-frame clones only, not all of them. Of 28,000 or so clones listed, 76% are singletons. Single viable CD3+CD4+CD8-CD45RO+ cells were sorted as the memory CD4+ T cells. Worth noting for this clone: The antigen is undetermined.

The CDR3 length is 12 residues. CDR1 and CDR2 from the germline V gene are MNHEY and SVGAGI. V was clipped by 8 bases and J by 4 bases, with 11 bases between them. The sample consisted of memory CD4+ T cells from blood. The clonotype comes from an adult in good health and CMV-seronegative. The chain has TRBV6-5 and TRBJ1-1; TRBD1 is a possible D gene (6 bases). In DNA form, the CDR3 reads TGTGCCAGCGCGGTCAGGGGCACTGAAGCTTTCTTT. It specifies CASAVRGTEAFF.